This T cell receptor beta chain was sequenced during a study of identifying expanded T cells in peripheral blood. Regarding the study as a whole: Over approximately two and four weeks, about 17 and 20 clones changed, versus 1.2 between replicates.

Sequencing was performed with immunoSEQ multiplex PCR; in TCRdb, only in-frame clones are kept and a portion is missing. The data hold about 83,000 clones, with roughly 90% observed a single time. The CDR3 is 12 residues long. The germline gives CDR1 PRHDT, CDR2 FYEKMQ (reference sequence). V lost 0 bases and J lost 7, with 4 bases in between. Remarks on this clone: The antigen is undetermined.

The sequence came from a person aged 18 to 70 in good health. The chain has TRBV13 and TRBJ2-1, with unresolved D. The sample consisted of blood. CDR3 residues: CASSLGLNEQFF. As DNA, the CDR3 is TGTGCCAGCAGCTTAGGCCTAAATGAGCAGTTCTTC.